The source of this T cell receptor beta chain is a study of human T cells and chemical hapten exposure. The library attached unique molecular identifiers to individual cDNA molecules. TCRdb used MiXCR to reprocess the RACE reads, holding one entry per CDR3 protein. The top ten hold around 1.5% of the sample, which has approximately 84,000 distinct CDR3 sequences, around a tenth seen once. The CDR3 has 15 amino acids. Germline V gives CDR1 LGHNA, CDR2 YSLEER. After removal of 0 bases from V and 11 bases from J, the junction contained 12 bases not matched to a gene. Study-wide results and limits: Expanded TCR counts at PT1 went up together with patch test score, a positive correlation.

Regarding time point: patch test 2, 6 weeks after DPC sensitization. Treatment in this sample: therapeutic diphenylcyclopropenone sensitization with weekly scalp DPC. Someone pulled total RNA out of unfractionated whole blood. There are many counts of this clonotype. The antigen remains unidentified. The material was whole blood, obtained in connection with sensitization to the hapten diphenylcyclopropenone (DPC). The TCR was taken from a man aged 18 to 35 with alopecia areata. Some clones in this sample may be carry-over from other donors' samples. The gene calls are TRBV4-3 and TRBJ1-1; TRBD1 aligns across 7 bases. As DNA, the CDR3 is TGCGCCAGCAGCCAAGATCGGCAGGGGGGCACTAAGGCTTTCTTT. This codes for CASSQDRQGGTKAFF.